The 32 T cell receptor beta chains below all came from one sample that was sequenced in a study of blood T cell repertoires in COVID-19. Some clones are missing from TCRdb's copy, which holds only in-frame ones; the method was immunoSEQ multiplex PCR. The repertoire holds about 260,000 clones, with around 92% as singletons. Sequences were obtained from peripheral blood. The receptors stem from a young adult with COVID-19, enrolled during active disease.

This sequence joins TRBV4-1 and TRBJ2-7; TRBD2 agrees at 9 bases. The V segment lost 5 bases and the J segment 4 bases; nucleotides outside the gene matches: 9. The length of the CDR3 is 15 residues. The V gene's germline CDR1 is MGHRA and CDR2 YSYEKL. The CDR3 DNA sequence: TGCGCCAGCAGCACCAGTATTAGCGGGAGTTACGAGCAGTACTTC. Protein: CASSTSISGSYEQYF.

The gene calls are TRBV5-5 and TRBJ2-1; 8 bases fit TRBD2. Unmatched junction bases numbered 6, after V lost 2 bases and J lost 8 bases. CDR3 size: 14 residues. The germline V gene has CDR1 SGHKS and CDR2 YYEKEE (reference sequence). The CDR3 sequence: CASSLRLASHEQFF. The DNA for the CDR3 is TGTGCCAGCAGCTTACGACTAGCGTCGCATGAGCAGTTCTTC.

Comments on this clone: One end of the junction does not line up with germline, which may come from a read error. The J gene is TRBJ2-7, the V gene TRBV7-3; possibly TRBD2 for D (6 bases). The CDR3 is 15 residues long. CDR1 and CDR2 (germline): SGHTA, FQGTGA. The CDR3 is CASSSAPGLSSEQYF. CDR3 in DNA: TGTGCCAGCAGCTCAGCCCCGGGACTTTCCTCCGAGCAGTACTTC.

This sequence joins TRBV4-1 and TRBJ2-3, with a weak D call TRBD2 (5 bases). V was shortened by 1 base and J by 3 bases, with 8 bases between the two germline ends. CDR1 and CDR2 from the germline V gene are MGHRA and YSYEKL. This CDR3 has 14 amino acids. The DNA of the CDR3 is TGCGCCAGCAGCCAAGTGGGGAGTACAGATACGCAGTATTTT. Protein: CASSQVGSTDTQYF.

The V and J genes are TRBV3-1 (or the pseudogene TRBV3-2) and TRBJ2-3; D remains unclear. Trimming removed 3 bases from V and 4 bases from J, with 5 bases in between. CDR1 is LGHDT, CDR2 YNNKEL, per germline (reference sequence). The CDR3 contains 12 residues. The CDR3 DNA is TGTGCCAGCAGCCAGGGCCCAGATACGCAGTATTTT. Encoded protein: CASSQGPDTQYF.

The gene calls are TRBV18 and TRBJ2-1, with 10 bases identical to TRBD2. The CDR3 spans 14 residues. Germline CDR1 is KGHSH and CDR2 is LQKENI. The junction had 2 bases not matched to a gene; V was cut back by 1 base and J by 8 bases. CDR3 loop: CASSPRLAGDEQFF. The CDR3 DNA follows: TGTGCCAGCTCACCACGGCTAGCGGGAGATGAGCAGTTCTTC.

The rearrangement links TRBV29-1 to TRBJ2-7, with a weak D call TRBD1 (6 bases). V lost 1 base and J 4 bases, leaving 11 bases between the germline ends. Per the germline V gene, CDR1 is SQVTM and CDR2 is ANQGSEA. CDR3 size: 13 residues. CDR3 sequence: CSVEAPDSYEQYF. CDR3 coding DNA: TGCAGCGTTGAAGCCCCGGACAGTTACGAGCAGTACTTC.

This chain connects TRBV19 to TRBJ2-7; D remains ambiguous. The CDR3 is made up of 14 amino acids. CDR1 is LNHDA and CDR2 is SQIVND in the germline V gene (reference sequence). V lost 4 bases and J 0 bases, leaving 10 bases between the germline ends. The CDR3 DNA reads TGTGCCAGTAGTACCCCCGGGTCCTCCTACGAGCAGTACTTC. It specifies CASSTPGSSYEQYF.

The gene calls are TRBV7-3 and TRBJ2-1, with 8 bases matching TRBD2. CDR1 is SGHTA and CDR2 is FQGTGA in the germline V gene. V lost 6 bases and J lost 2; bases outside the gene matches: 6. The CDR3 sequence is 15 residues long. CDR3 residues: CASSRSGGAYNEQFF. CDR3 nucleotides: TGTGCCAGCAGTAGGAGCGGGGGAGCCTACAATGAGCAGTTCTTC.

The chain employs TRBV5-1 and TRBJ2-3; the D gene is possibly TRBD2 (6 bases). The CDR3 consists of 14 residues. The V end lost 4 bases, the J end lost 6 bases, and 15 bases lay between the germline ends. Germline CDR1 and CDR2: SGHRS and YFSETQ. The CDR3 region is CASSLGTPQDTQYF. The CDR3 nucleotides read TGCGCCAGCAGCCTGGGGACTCCCCAGGATACGCAGTATTTT. Using reference TRBV5-1 and TRBJ2-3 for the parts outside the CDR3, the full variable domain is KAGVTQTPRYLIKTRGQQVTLSCSPISGHRSVSWYQQTPGQGLQFLFEYFSETQRNKGNFPGRFSGRQFSNSRSEMNVSTLELGDSALYLCASSLGTPQDTQYFGPGTRLTVL.

This chain connects TRBV9 to TRBJ2-1; 13 bases are a match to TRBD2. Trimming took 4 bases from V and 10 from J; bases not matched to a gene: 8. CDR3 length: 15 residues. Germline values: CDR1 SGDLS, CDR2 YYNGEE. CDR3 DNA: TGTGCCAGCAGCCTCACTAGCGGGAGGGCCTCCGAGCAGTTCTTC. Protein product: CASSLTSGRASEQFF.

The chain employs TRBV11-2 and TRBJ2-3, with D possibly being TRBD2 (5 bases). This CDR3 comprises 16 residues. Trimming took 0 bases from V and 1 from J, leaving 11 bases between them. Germline-derived CDR1 and CDR2 are SGHAT and FQNNGV. The CDR3 DNA reads TGTGCCAGCAGCTTAGAACGTAGGGAGCGCACAGATACGCAGTATTTT. Its translation: CASSLERRERTDTQYF.

V is TRBV5-6 and J is TRBJ1-2, with 11 bases lining up with TRBD1. CDR3 length equals 15 residues. V lost 0 bases and J lost 5; bases outside the gene matches: 3. The V gene's germline CDR1 is SGHDT and CDR2 YYEEEE. This CDR3 is CASSLGTGGYYGYTF. The CDR3 nucleotides read TGTGCCAGCAGCTTGGGGACAGGGGGCTATTATGGCTACACCTTC.

The chain links TRBV19 to TRBJ2-7; 10 bases match TRBD2. CDR3 size: 14 residues. Germline V gene data show CDR1 as LNHDA and CDR2 as SQIVND (reference sequence). Trimming removed 3 bases from V and 4 bases from J; junction bases left unmatched: 3. The CDR3 coding sequence is TGTGCCAGTAGTATCGCACTAGCGGGGTACGAGCAGTACTTC. This gives the protein CASSIALAGYEQYF.

The CDR3 sequence is CASSQDPGVLTEAFF. CDR3 nucleotide sequence: TGTGCCAGCAGCCAAGACCCGGGGGTATTGACTGAAGCTTTCTTT. The chain is built from TRBV14 and TRBJ1-1; TRBD1 might be the D (5 bases). The germline V gene encodes CDR1 SGHDN and CDR2 FVKESK. V gave up 0 bases and J gave up 5 bases, with 13 bases separating them. There are 15 residues in the CDR3.

The V and J genes are TRBV19 and TRBJ2-7; possibly TRBD1 for D (5 bases). V lost 5 bases and J lost 2, with 7 bases in between. The germline gives CDR1 LNHDA, CDR2 SQIVND (reference sequence). The length of the CDR3 is 12 residues. CDR3 in amino acids: CASSAGTYEQYF. CDR3 bases: TGTGCCAGTAGTGCAGGGACCTACGAGCAGTACTTC.

V and J are TRBV4-2 and TRBJ1-4, with D maybe TRBD1 (5 bases). Trimming took off 6 bases at V and 7 bases at J, with 24 bases between the two ends. Germline V lookup: CDR1 LGHNA, CDR2 YNFKEQ. CDR3 size: 17 residues. The CDR3 sequence is CASSFKIGGERGEKLFF. CDR3 in DNA: TGTGCCAGCAGTTTCAAGATCGGAGGGGAGAGGGGTGAAAAACTGTTTTTT.

This CDR3 reads CASSPGQGAYEQYF. The CDR3 DNA follows: TGTGCCAGCAGCCCAGGACAGGGGGCCTACGAGCAGTACTTC. The V call is TRBV9, the J call TRBJ2-7; TRBD1 agrees at 10 bases. The CDR3 is 14 residues long. CDR1 SGDLS and CDR2 YYNGEE come from the germline V gene. With V trimmed by 4 bases and J by 2 bases, 3 bases remained unmatched.

The chain uses TRBV7-2 and TRBJ2-5; D is possibly TRBD2 (5 bases). V was cut by 1 base and J by 2 bases, with 11 bases left in between. Per the germline V gene, CDR1 is SGHTA and CDR2 is FQGNSA. The CDR3 has 15 amino acids. CDR3 region: CASSLVARVQETQYF. CDR3 DNA: TGTGCCAGCAGCTTAGTAGCGAGGGTACAAGAGACCCAGTACTTC.

J is TRBJ2-5 and V is TRBV27; D unresolved. Looked up from germline, CDR1 is MNHEY and CDR2 is SMNVEV (reference sequence). This CDR3 region has 14 residues. Trimming took off 2 bases at V and 1 base at J, with 8 bases between the two ends. DNA for the CDR3: TGTGCCAGCAGTTTAGCGAGCGTCCAAGAGACCCAGTACTTC. This codes for CASSLASVQETQYF.

CDR3 sequence (DNA): TGCGCCAGCAGCCTAGCCGGACGGGATAACTATGGCTACACCTTC. Translated, it gives CASSLAGRDNYGYTF. This chain connects TRBV5-1 to TRBJ1-2; no clear D. The germline V and J ends were trimmed by 4 bases and 1 base, with 14 bases remaining between them. This CDR3 has 15 residues. Germline CDR1 is SGHRS and CDR2 is YFSETQ.

This sequence joins TRBV27 and TRBJ2-1, with 7 nucleotides matching TRBD1. CDR3 length: 15 residues. Trimming cost V 3 bases and J 8 bases; bases outside gene matches: 10. Germline CDR1 and CDR2: MNHEY and SMNVEV (reference sequence). CDR3 in DNA: TGTGCCAGCAGTTTTAGAACAGGGGTTATCGATGAGCAGTTCTTC. This encodes CASSFRTGVIDEQFF.

The rearrangement uses TRBV7-9 and TRBJ1-2, with TRBD1 matching 8 bases. Germline V CDR1 and CDR2: SEHNR, FQNEAQ (reference sequence). The CDR3 is 13 amino acids. After removal of 5 bases from V and 7 bases from J, the junction contained 6 bases not matched to a gene. This CDR3 is CASSPTGAAGYTF. CDR3 sequence (DNA): TGTGCCAGCAGCCCGACAGGGGCCGCTGGCTACACCTTC.

The chain combines TRBV5-4 with TRBJ2-6; 11 nucleotides align to TRBD2. The CDR3 contains 17 residues. The trim removed 3 bases at V and 4 bases at J, leaving 6 bases unmatched. Germline CDR1 is SGHNT and CDR2 is YYREEE (reference sequence). CDR3 nucleotide sequence: TGTGCCAGCAGCTATCCGGGACTAGCGGACGGGGCCAACGTCCTGACTTTC. Translation gives CASSYPGLADGANVLTF.

This chain joins TRBV4-2 and TRBJ1-3; D is ambiguous. V was shortened by 0 bases and J by 4 bases, with 13 bases between the two germline ends. CDR3 size: 16 residues. The V gene's germline CDR1 is LGHNA and CDR2 YNFKEQ. The chain's CDR3 is CASSQERVERGNTIYF. CDR3 nucleotide sequence: TGTGCCAGCAGCCAAGAGAGGGTGGAGCGAGGAAACACCATATATTTT.

The chain joins TRBV19 to TRBJ2-1; 8 bases fit TRBD2. The CDR3 extends over 12 amino acids. Germline assignment: CDR1 LNHDA and CDR2 SQIVND (reference sequence). Germline trimming cut 1 base from V and 15 bases from J; bases unmatched to any gene: 5. CDR3 coding DNA: TGTGCCAGTAGTATAGGGCGGGAGGAGGTGTTCTTC. It codes for CASSIGREEVFF.

This chain connects TRBV18 to TRBJ2-5; 9 bases agree with TRBD2. The CDR3 spans 14 residues. The V segment lost 1 base and the J segment 4 bases; nucleotides outside the gene matches: 1. Germline loops: CDR1 KGHSH, CDR2 LQKENI. CDR3 sequence: CASSPLTSGETQYF. The CDR3 DNA sequence: TGTGCCAGCTCACCACTGACTAGCGGAGAGACCCAGTACTTC.

This clone was seen just once. The chain carries TRBV5-1 and TRBJ2-5; maybe TRBD2 (5 bases). Trimming took 0 bases from V and 1 from J, leaving 7 bases between them. The CDR3 has 14 residues. Germline V gives CDR1 SGHRS, CDR2 YFSETQ. The CDR3 is CASSLGAAQETQYF. The DNA for the CDR3 is TGCGCCAGCAGCTTGGGAGCGGCCCAAGAGACCCAGTACTTC.

The chain employs TRBV11-2 and TRBJ2-7; TRBD1 matches at 7 bases. CDR3 length equals 15 residues. The germline V gene encodes CDR1 SGHAT and CDR2 FQNNGV. The V segment lost 0 bases and the J segment 3 bases; nucleotides outside the gene matches: 5. The CDR3 is CASSLDGTEVYEQYF. DNA of the CDR3: TGTGCCAGCAGCTTAGACGGGACAGAGGTCTACGAGCAGTACTTC.

The chain uses TRBV9 and TRBJ2-3, with 10 bases aligning to TRBD2. CDR3 length equals 14 residues. Losses at the gene ends were 1 base for V and 5 bases for J; bases not matched to a gene: 1. Germline lookup yields CDR1 SGDLS and CDR2 YYNGEE. CDR3 sequence: CASSVLAGVDTQYF. DNA for the CDR3: TGTGCCAGCAGCGTACTAGCGGGAGTAGATACGCAGTATTTT.

The chain combines TRBV15 with TRBJ1-1; no reliable D call. CDR3 length: 12 amino acids. Per germline, CDR1 LNHNV and CDR2 YYDKDF (reference sequence). The ends were cut back, 5 bases at V and 11 bases at J, with 15 bases in the middle. CDR3 amino acids: CATSPRAGWAFF. CDR3 DNA: TGTGCCACCAGCCCCCGAGCGGGTTGGGCTTTCTTT.

The genes are TRBV19 and TRBJ2-2; 8 bases align to TRBD2. CDR3 length: 15 residues. CDR1 is LNHDA, CDR2 SQIVND, per germline (reference sequence). Losses at the gene ends were 5 bases for V and 3 bases for J; bases not matched to a gene: 5. DNA of the CDR3: TGTGCCAGTAGTCCCGGGAGGGCCTACACCGGGGAGCTGTTTTTT. It specifies CASSPGRAYTGELFF.